Listed below are T cell receptor beta chains from one sample, sequenced in a study of CD8+CD57+ T cells in acquired aplastic anemia. TCRdb ran MiXCR on the reads and lists one entry per CDR3 protein. The sample has 170,000 or so distinct CDR3 sequences, around 48% seen once; the top ten hold 30% to 40%. Sequenced sample: sorted CD4+, CD8+, or CD8+CD57+ T cells (not recorded which) from PBMCs. The receptors derive from a human donor with aplastic anemia. Both conserved end residues are part of each CDR3. Fields, in order: clone size, J gene, V gene, D gene, CDR3 DNA, CDR3 protein. The D gene is left open where the match is weak. The size entry is marked missing in some rows and otherwise reads once, few, many or a size class.

many TRBJ1-5 TRBV2 TRBD1 TGTGCCAGCAGTGAAGAGGGGGGGTGGACAGGGGGCGTTCAGCCCCAGCATTTT CASSEEGGWTGGVQPQHF
once TRBJ1-2 TRBV7-8 TRBD1 TGTGCCAGCAGCCCCCCGGGGGTTCTGGCAGGGGGCGGTTATGGCTACACCTTC CASSPPGVLAGGGYGYTF
many TRBJ2-3 TRBV7-9 - TGTGCCAGCACCACTTTGAATGGGTCCCCAGATACGCAGTATTTT CASTTLNGSPDTQYF
many TRBJ1-2 TRBV7-9 - TGTGCCAGCAGCTTAGACTCAAACTATGGCTACACCTTC CASSLDSNYGYTF
- TRBJ1-1 TRBV5-5 TRBD1 TGTGCCAGCAGCCCCTGGACAGGGCACACTGAAGCTTTCTTT CASSPWTGHTEAFF
- TRBJ1-2 TRBV2 - TGTGCCAGCAGTGAGGCGGCAGGGGCAGGTGGCTACACCTTC CASSEAAGAGGYTF
many TRBJ2-7 TRBV6-1 TRBD1 TGTGCCAGCAGCAACCCCCCGGGACAGGGAATGAGGTACGAGCAGTACTTC CASSNPPGQGMRYEQYF
- TRBJ1-1 TRBV2 - TGTGCCAGCAGTTTCGGCCGCTTCACTGAAGCTTTCTTT CASSFGRFTEAFF
- TRBJ2-3 TRBV24-1 - TGTGCCACCAGTGAGGGAATTTCTTGGACGGATACGCAGTATTTT CATSEGISWTDTQYF
- TRBJ2-7 TRBV7-6 - TGTGCCAGCAGCTTAGGGGATGACGAGCAGTACTTC CASSLGDDEQYF